The next 31 T cell receptor beta chains were all read from a single sample in a study of human T cells and chemical hapten exposure. Time point meaning: pre-sensitization, week 0. Treatment given: therapeutic diphenylcyclopropenone sensitization with weekly scalp DPC. Via MiXCR, TCRdb re-called the RACE reads, giving one row per CDR3 protein. The sample has over 300,000 distinct CDR3 sequences, about 5.1% seen once; the top ten hold just over 2.5%. Here the sequenced sample was whole blood, taken in connection with sensitization to the hapten diphenylcyclopropenone (DPC). All receptors derive from a woman in her forties or fifties with alopecia areata. Some clones in this sample may be carry-over from other donors' samples.

In this sample, this clonotype turned up a few times. The chain is built from TRBV6-5 and TRBJ1-1; 7 bases match TRBD1. This CDR3 is 13 amino acids long. Germline V lookup: CDR1 MNHEY, CDR2 SVGAGI. The V and J ends lost 5 bases and 3 bases, in that order; junction bases with no gene match: 3. The CDR3 DNA follows: TGTGCCAGCAGTAATGGACAGGACACTGAAGCTTTCTTT. It specifies CASSNGQDTEAFF.

The chain joins TRBV7-2 to TRBJ2-3; TRBD2 is a possible D gene (5 bases). The V end lost 3 bases, the J end lost 6 bases, and 10 bases lay between the germline ends. The CDR3 consists of 13 residues. Germline CDR1 and CDR2: SGHTA and FQGNSA. The CDR3 nucleotides read TGTGCCAGCAGCTTCCGGACTGGGGATACGCAGTATTTT. It codes for CASSFRTGDTQYF.

This clonotype has at least ten counts. V usage is TRBV20-1 and J usage is TRBJ2-1; D might be TRBD1 or TRBD2, each matching 5 bases. Looked up from germline, CDR1 is DFQATT and CDR2 is SNEGSKA (reference sequence). CDR3 size: 16 residues. The V and J ends lost 4 bases and 0 bases respectively, with 16 bases between them. CDR3 loop: CSAITGTPSSYNEQFF. The DNA of the CDR3 is TGCAGTGCTATTACCGGGACCCCGAGCTCCTACAATGAGCAGTTCTTC.

This clonotype has just a few counts. The chain is built from TRBV20-1 and TRBJ2-1; TRBD2 agrees at 11 bases. Trimming removed 3 bases from V and 6 bases from J; junction bases left unmatched: 7. Germline values: CDR1 DFQATT, CDR2 SNEGSKA (reference sequence). The CDR3 sequence is 15 residues long. CDR3 amino acids: CSASRTGTSGNEQFF. DNA of the CDR3: TGCAGTGCTAGCCGAACCGGGACTAGCGGCAATGAGCAGTTCTTC.

This clonotype was seen at least ten times. The CDR3 DNA follows: TGTGCCAGCAGCCGGACAGTCCCTGGAAACACCATATATTTT. Translating it yields CASSRTVPGNTIYF. The gene calls are TRBV27 and TRBJ1-3, with a weak D call TRBD1 (6 bases). Per the germline V gene, CDR1 is MNHEY and CDR2 is SMNVEV (reference sequence). V lost 6 bases to trimming and J lost 2 bases, with 11 bases between them. The CDR3 consists of 14 residues.

This clonotype was detected only a few times. The chain employs TRBV20-1 and TRBJ2-7, with TRBD2 identical over 7 bases. V shed 0 bases and J 5 bases; nucleotides not matched to a gene: 10. Germline V gives CDR1 DFQATT, CDR2 SNEGSKA (reference sequence). The CDR3 totals 15 residues. The DNA of the CDR3 is TGCAGTGCTAGAGATCTGGCGGGAGAGACGGACGAGCAGTACTTC. Translation gives CSARDLAGETDEQYF.

This clonotype was detected ten times or more. The rearrangement links TRBV20-1 to TRBJ2-5; 7 positions match TRBD1. V was pared by 5 bases and J by 5 bases, with 5 bases of the junction left unmatched. The CDR3 is 12 residues long. Germline assignment: CDR1 DFQATT and CDR2 SNEGSKA (reference sequence). CDR3 nucleotides: TGCAGTGCTCGACAGGGAGAGGAGACCCAGTACTTC. Its protein is CSARQGEETQYF.

The chain recombines TRBV11-2 with TRBJ1-6; possibly TRBD1 for D (6 bases). CDR3 length: 15 amino acids. V was cut by 4 bases and J by 0 bases, with 7 bases left in between. The V gene's germline CDR1 is SGHAT and CDR2 FQNNGV. CDR3 sequence: CASSSDSSYNSPLHF. DNA of the CDR3: TGTGCCAGCAGCTCGGACAGCTCCTATAATTCACCCCTCCACTTT.

The chain recombines TRBV5-1 with TRBJ2-5, with TRBD1 identical over 7 bases. This CDR3 has 13 amino acids. V shed 4 bases and J 3 bases; nucleotides not matched to a gene: 3. In germline, CDR1 is SGHRS, CDR2 YFSETQ. Here the CDR3 DNA reads TGCGCCAGCAGCATTGGACAGGAAGAGACCCAGTACTTC. It is translated as CASSIGQEETQYF.

This clonotype was counted a few times. The V and J genes are TRBV11-2 and TRBJ2-1; D is undetermined. The germline V and J ends were trimmed by 5 bases and 9 bases, with 14 bases remaining between them. Germline-derived CDR1 and CDR2 are SGHAT and FQNNGV. The CDR3 length is 13 residues. The CDR3 region has the DNA TGTGCCAGCAGCCCCTCCACCGGCAGTGAGCAGTTCTTC. Protein product: CASSPSTGSEQFF.

This clonotype has ten or more counts. The chain recombines TRBV12-3 or TRBV12-4 with TRBJ2-7; D is perhaps TRBD1 or TRBD2 (6 bases each). The CDR3 covers 15 residues. Trimming took off 6 bases at V and 4 bases at J, with 19 bases between the two ends. The CDR3: CASSPSPGGHYEQYF. DNA for the CDR3: TGTGCCAGCAGCCCATCCCCCGGGGGCCATTACGAGCAGTACTTC.

This clonotype came up many times. This rearrangement joins TRBV19 to TRBJ1-5, with D unresolved. The CDR3 is made up of 12 amino acids. Germline lookup yields CDR1 LNHDA and CDR2 SQIVND (reference sequence). V was clipped by 6 bases and J by 7 bases, with 10 bases between them. The chain's CDR3 is CASREGGQPQHF. The CDR3 coding sequence is TGTGCCAGTAGAGAGGGAGGCCAGCCCCAGCATTTT.

This clonotype was seen only a few times. The J gene is TRBJ2-1, the V gene TRBV7-9; no clear D gene. The CDR3 runs to 14 residues. The germline V gene encodes CDR1 SEHNR and CDR2 FQNEAQ (reference sequence). The germline V and J ends were trimmed by 6 bases and 7 bases, with 16 bases remaining between them. The chain's CDR3 is CASSLPPVVNEQFF. The CDR3 DNA sequence: TGTGCCAGCAGTCTCCCACCCGTCGTGAATGAGCAGTTCTTC.

V gene TRBV6-6 combines with J gene TRBJ2-7; 9 nucleotides agree with TRBD1. This CDR3 comprises 14 residues. Trimming cost V 7 bases and J 6 bases; bases outside gene matches: 10. Germline V CDR1 and CDR2: MNHNY, SVGAGI (reference sequence). The CDR3 region is CASTRLGQGGEQYF. Written as DNA, the CDR3 is TGTGCCAGCACCCGATTGGGACAGGGAGGCGAGCAGTACTTC.

The chain employs TRBV24-1 and TRBJ2-3; a possible D gene is TRBD2 (6 bases). V dropped 3 bases and J dropped 11 bases, with 17 bases sitting between them. Germline CDR1 is KGHDR and CDR2 is SFDVKD. The CDR3 consists of 14 residues. The CDR3 loop is CATSDRGKSYGQYF. In DNA form, the CDR3 reads TGTGCCACCAGTGATCGGGGGAAGTCATACGGGCAGTATTTT.

A few counts support this clonotype. This CDR3 reads CASSLRGGRASYNEQFF. CDR3 in DNA: TGTGCCAGCAGTTTAAGAGGCGGGAGGGCCTCCTACAATGAGCAGTTCTTC. The chain is built from TRBV28 and TRBJ2-1, with 9 bases aligning to TRBD2. The CDR3 is 17 residues long. The V gene's germline CDR1 is MDHEN and CDR2 SYDVKM. V lost 2 bases and J lost 0; bases outside the gene matches: 5.

This clonotype was seen a few times. V is TRBV6-5 and J is TRBJ2-3; D is possibly TRBD2 (6 bases). Trimming shortened V by 5 bases and J by 0 bases, and 12 bases separated the two germline ends. Germline-derived CDR1 and CDR2 are MNHEY and SVGAGI. This CDR3 spans 15 amino acids. The CDR3 bases are TGTGCCAGCAGTCCCACTAGCCCTAGCACAGATACGCAGTATTTT. Protein product: CASSPTSPSTDTQYF.

CDR3 residues: CASSWILGASVGYTF. The CDR3 coding sequence is TGTGCCAGCAGTTGGATTCTTGGGGCGTCTGTCGGCTACACCTTC. This chain connects TRBV6-5 to TRBJ1-2, with TRBD1 as a possible D gene (5 bases). This CDR3 comprises 15 residues. V was clipped by 4 bases and J by 8 bases, with 20 bases between them. Germline CDR1 and CDR2: MNHEY and SVGAGI.

The CDR3 reads CASSLKANEQYF. In nucleotides, the CDR3 is TGTGCCAGCAGCCTCAAGGCCAACGAGCAGTACTTC. The chain couples TRBV5-6 to TRBJ2-7; D is undetermined. CDR3 length: 12 amino acids. Germline CDR1 and CDR2: SGHDT and YYEEEE. V was trimmed by 4 bases and J by 5 bases, leaving 10 bases between them.

At least ten counts were recorded for this clonotype. The V and J genes are TRBV20-1 and TRBJ2-1, with 9 bases lining up with TRBD2. CDR1 is DFQATT, CDR2 SNEGSKA, per germline (reference sequence). Trimming removed 3 bases from V and 7 bases from J; junction bases left unmatched: 10. The CDR3 runs to 15 residues. This CDR3 reads CSASGGGAEWNEQFF. In nucleotides, the CDR3 is TGCAGTGCTAGCGGCGGGGGGGCCGAGTGGAATGAGCAGTTCTTC.

This clonotype was counted between two and nine times. The rearrangement uses TRBV7-9 and TRBJ1-4; D is undetermined. The germline V gene has CDR1 SEHNR and CDR2 FQNEAQ (reference sequence). V was pared by 2 bases and J by 6 bases, with 10 bases between. CDR3 length: 14 residues. The CDR3 here is CASSLRAEDEKLFF. CDR3 sequence (DNA): TGTGCCAGCAGCTTAAGAGCGGAGGATGAAAAACTGTTTTTT. Drawing the rest from reference TRBV7-9 and TRBJ1-4, the complete variable domain is DTGVSQNPRHKITKRGQNVTFRCDPISEHNRLYWYRQTLGQGPEFLTYFQNEAQLEKSRLLSDRFSAERPKGSFSTLEIQRTEQGDSAMYLCASSLRAEDEKLFFGSGTQLSVL.

The sample holds many counts of this clonotype. This chain connects TRBV24-1 to TRBJ1-1; 9 positions match TRBD1. Germline V gives CDR1 KGHDR, CDR2 SFDVKD. CDR3 length: 16 amino acids. V was clipped by 0 bases and J by 6 bases; unmatched bases: 7. The CDR3 DNA reads as TGTGCCACCAGTGATTTGGGGACAGGGAAAAACGCTGAAGCTTTCTTT. Protein sequence: CATSDLGTGKNAEAFF.

The J gene is TRBJ2-6, the V gene TRBV28; 7 nucleotides agree with TRBD1. J gave up 2 bases and V 6 bases, and 10 bases lay outside the gene matches. The CDR3 runs 17 residues. Per germline, CDR1 MDHEN and CDR2 SYDVKM. CDR3 sequence (DNA): TGTGCCAGCAGCCCCCACAGGGGTTTGCCTGGGGCCAACGTCCTGACTTTC. Its protein is CASSPHRGLPGANVLTF.

In this sample, this clonotype turned up many times. J is TRBJ1-5 and V is TRBV5-6; unclear D gene. The V end was cut by 1 base, the J end by 2 bases, with 10 bases between. Germline V gene data show CDR1 as SGHDT and CDR2 as YYEEEE. This CDR3 contains 15 residues. CDR3 loop: CASSLRVTGNQPQHF. CDR3 nucleotides: TGTGCCAGCAGCTTGCGAGTTACGGGCAATCAGCCCCAGCATTTT.

The CDR3 nucleotides read TGTGCCTGGAGTCTAGCGGGAGGGAGCTCCTACAATGAGCAGTTCTTC. The encoded protein is CAWSLAGGSSYNEQFF. The chain carries TRBV30 and TRBJ2-1, with 12 nucleotides matching TRBD2. The V segment lost 2 bases and the J segment 0 bases; nucleotides outside the gene matches: 2. The CDR3 has 16 amino acids. Looked up from germline, CDR1 is GTSNPN and CDR2 is SVGIG (reference sequence).

This clonotype was observed at least ten times. The rearrangement links TRBV29-1 to TRBJ1-2; D unclear. The CDR3 loop spans 12 amino acids. Germline assignment: CDR1 SQVTM and CDR2 ANQGSEA. Trimming took off 1 base at V and 8 bases at J, with 11 bases between the two ends. DNA for the CDR3: TGCAGCGTTGAAGCTCCTACTAGGGGCTACACCTTC. This encodes CSVEAPTRGYTF.

This clonotype came up many times. The rearrangement links TRBV30 to TRBJ2-4; possible D gene TRBD2, 5 bases. Trimming stripped 0 bases from V and 11 bases from J, with 11 bases between. The CDR3 is made up of 12 amino acids. Germline V gene sequence: CDR1 GTSNPN, CDR2 SVGIG (reference sequence). CDR3 region: CAWSVARVVQYF. The CDR3 region has the DNA TGTGCCTGGAGTGTGGCGCGGGTGGTTCAGTACTTC.

This clonotype was observed many times. J is TRBJ2-3 and V is TRBV29-1; 7 bases agree with TRBD1. The CDR3 totals 13 residues. Trimming removed 7 bases from V and 0 bases from J; junction bases left unmatched: 4. The V gene's germline CDR1 is SQVTM and CDR2 ANQGSEA. CDR3 protein: CSGEGQSTDTQYF. In DNA, the CDR3 is TGCAGCGGAGAGGGACAGAGCACAGATACGCAGTATTTT.

This clonotype has ten or more counts. The chain recombines TRBV5-1 with TRBJ2-3; D not resolved. The CDR3 is 15 amino acids. The V gene's germline CDR1 is SGHRS and CDR2 YFSETQ. Trimming pared 0 bases from V and 6 bases from J, leaving 14 bases between. CDR3 region: CASSLVDPTSDTQYF. The CDR3 DNA is TGCGCCAGCAGCTTGGTGGACCCCACTTCGGATACGCAGTATTTT.

The sample holds many counts of this clonotype. The J gene is TRBJ2-1, the V gene TRBV12-3 or TRBV12-4, with TRBD2 identical over 7 bases. There are 15 residues in the CDR3. V shed 7 bases, J shed 3 bases, and the junction held 9 bases outside the gene matches. The CDR3 region is CASTDGGLSYNEQFF. The CDR3 DNA is TGTGCCAGCACAGACGGGGGGTTAAGCTACAATGAGCAGTTCTTC.

This sequence joins TRBV2 and TRBJ1-2, with D unresolved. The V end lost 4 bases, the J end lost 5 bases, and 11 bases lay between the germline ends. The CDR3 sequence is 13 residues long. The V gene's germline CDR1 is SNHLY and CDR2 FYNNEI. CDR3 residues: CASSVVVGYGYTF. For the CDR3, the DNA is TGTGCCAGCAGTGTAGTGGTGGGGTATGGCTACACCTTC.